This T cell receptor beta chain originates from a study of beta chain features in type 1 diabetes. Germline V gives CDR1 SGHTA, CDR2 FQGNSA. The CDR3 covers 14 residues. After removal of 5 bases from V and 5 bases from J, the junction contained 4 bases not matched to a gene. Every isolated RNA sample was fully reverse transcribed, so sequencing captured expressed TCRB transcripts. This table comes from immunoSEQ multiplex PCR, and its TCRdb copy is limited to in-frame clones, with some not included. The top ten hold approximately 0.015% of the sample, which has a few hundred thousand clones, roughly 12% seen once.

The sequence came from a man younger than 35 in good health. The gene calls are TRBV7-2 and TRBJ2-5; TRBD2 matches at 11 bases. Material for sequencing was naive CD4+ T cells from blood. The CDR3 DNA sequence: TGTGCCAGCAGCGGACTAGCGGGTGGGGAGACCCAGTACTTC. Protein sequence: CASSGLAGGETQYF.